The rows below give T cell receptor beta chains drawn from one sample of a study of cytomegalovirus exposure and HLA in healthy donors. Some clones are missing from TCRdb's copy, which holds only in-frame ones; the method was immunoSEQ multiplex PCR. The data show roughly 200,000 clones, 65% to 85% seen once. The sequenced sample was PBMCs. These receptors all stem from a woman between 18 and 29 years old in good health and CMV-seropositive. Both conserved end residues are part of each CDR3. D genes are given only for firm matches. The size field is filled for only some rows; it gives once, few, many or a size class.

D: TRBD1; V: TRBV5-1; size: .; J: TRBJ1-4; CDR3: CASSIGQGNGEKLFF; DNA: TGCGCCAGCAGCATAGGACAGGGAAACGGTGAAAAACTGTTTTTT
D: .; V: TRBV7-9; size: once; J: TRBJ2-3; CDR3: CASRFVDGVITDTQYF; DNA: TGTGCCAGCAGGTTCGTCGACGGGGTTATTACAGATACGCAGTATTTT
D: TRBD1; V: TRBV27; size: .; J: TRBJ2-1; CDR3: CASSFSGRRGNEQFF; DNA: TGTGCCAGCAGTTTTTCGGGGCGCAGGGGGAATGAGCAGTTCTTC
D: .; V: TRBV2; size: .; J: TRBJ1-2; CDR3: CASSERRGVDGYTF; DNA: TGTGCCAGCAGTGAAAGGCGCGGGGTGGATGGCTACACCTTC
D: .; V: TRBV7-7; size: .; J: TRBJ2-2; CDR3: CASSLGREGAGELFF; DNA: TGTGCCAGCAGCTTAGGCAGGGAAGGGGCCGGGGAGCTGTTTTTT
D: .; V: TRBV6-1; size: .; J: TRBJ1-1; CDR3: CASSETRGPTGTEAFF; DNA: TGTGCCAGCAGTGAAACCAGGGGACCGACCGGTACTGAAGCTTTCTTT
D: .; V: TRBV6-5; size: .; J: TRBJ1-1; CDR3: CASRPDLGTEAFF; DNA: TGTGCCAGCAGGCCTGACTTAGGCACTGAAGCTTTCTTT
D: TRBD1; V: TRBV7-3; size: .; J: TRBJ1-1; CDR3: CASSEGGYTEAFF; DNA: TGTGCCAGCAGCGAAGGGGGCTACACTGAAGCTTTCTTT
D: TRBD1; V: TRBV7-6; size: .; J: TRBJ2-5; CDR3: CASSAAGTGEETQYF; DNA: TGTGCCAGCAGCGCTGCCGGGACAGGGGAAGAGACCCAGTACTTC
D: .; V: TRBV9; size: .; J: TRBJ2-7; CDR3: CASSVSGGNIYEQYF; DNA: TGTGCCAGCAGCGTAAGCGGCGGAAATATCTACGAGCAGTACTTC
D: TRBD1; V: TRBV19; size: .; J: TRBJ1-6; CDR3: CASTDGTGGNSPLHF; DNA: TGTGCCAGTACGGACGGGACAGGGGGCAATTCACCCCTCCACTTT
D: TRBD2; V: TRBV27; size: .; J: TRBJ2-3; CDR3: CASSFGLAGGRRDTQYF; DNA: TGTGCCAGCAGTTTTGGCCTAGCGGGGGGGCGGAGGGATACGCAGTATTTT
D: TRBD2; V: TRBV7-3; size: .; J: TRBJ2-3; CDR3: CASSPGLAGADTQYF; DNA: TGTGCCAGCAGCCCAGGACTAGCGGGGGCAGATACGCAGTATTTT
D: TRBD1; V: TRBV7-4; size: .; J: TRBJ1-5; CDR3: CASSPTEGTVYSNQPQHF; DNA: TGTGCCAGCAGCCCCACCGAGGGGACAGTCTATAGCAATCAGCCCCAGCATTTT
D: .; V: TRBV7-6; size: .; J: TRBJ1-2; CDR3: CASSSKGGGSGNYGYTF; DNA: TGTGCCAGCAGCTCCAAAGGAGGAGGGTCGGGCAACTATGGCTACACCTTC
D: TRBD1; V: TRBV9; size: .; J: TRBJ2-7; CDR3: CASSVEGTGAYEQYF; DNA: TGTGCCAGCAGCGTAGAAGGGACAGGAGCCTACGAGCAGTACTTC
D: .; V: TRBV18; size: .; J: TRBJ1-5; CDR3: CASSPVTEGPQHF; DNA: TGTGCCAGCTCACCGGTCACTGAGGGGCCCCAGCATTTT
D: .; V: TRBV5-1; size: .; J: TRBJ1-6; CDR3: CASSTGDSNSPLHF; DNA: TGCGCCAGCAGCACCGGCGACAGCAATTCACCCCTCCACTTT
D: .; V: TRBV6-1; size: .; J: TRBJ1-2; CDR3: CASSESTSPLPNYGYTF; DNA: TGTGCCAGCAGTGAAAGCACATCTCCACTACCTAACTATGGCTACACCTTC
D: .; V: TRBV4-2; size: .; J: TRBJ2-1; CDR3: CASSQDWGLPYNEQFF; DNA: TGTGCCAGCAGCCAAGATTGGGGGCTACCTTACAATGAGCAGTTCTTC
D: .; V: TRBV11-2; size: .; J: TRBJ1-4; CDR3: CASKVQGSYEKLFF; DNA: TGTGCCAGCAAAGTCCAGGGGTCTTATGAAAAACTGTTTTTT
D: .; V: TRBV27; size: .; J: TRBJ2-5; CDR3: CASSSTPRGQETQYF; DNA: TGTGCCAGCAGTTCTACACCAAGGGGGCAAGAGACCCAGTACTTC
D: TRBD1; V: TRBV7-9; size: few; J: TRBJ2-1; CDR3: CASRDGQGVEQFF; DNA: TGTGCCAGCCGGGACGGACAGGGGGTAGAGCAGTTCTTC
D: .; V: TRBV11-1; size: .; J: TRBJ2-7; CDR3: CASSLSFAYEQYF; DNA: TGTGCCAGCAGCTTATCCTTTGCCTACGAGCAGTACTTC
D: .; V: TRBV6-1; size: .; J: TRBJ2-1; CDR3: CASSVMDYRGGTYNEQFF; DNA: TGTGCCAGCAGTGTTATGGACTACAGGGGAGGCACCTACAATGAGCAGTTCTTC
D: TRBD1; V: TRBV29-1; size: .; J: TRBJ1-1; CDR3: CSGGQVNTEAFF; DNA: TGCAGCGGCGGACAGGTGAACACTGAAGCTTTCTTT
D: TRBD1; V: TRBV7-6; size: .; J: TRBJ1-3; CDR3: CASSLIAGGSGNTIYF; DNA: TGTGCCAGCAGCCTGATAGCAGGGGGCTCTGGAAACACCATATATTTT
D: TRBD1; V: TRBV7-9; size: .; J: TRBJ2-7; CDR3: CASSLGGQGANEQYF; DNA: TGTGCCAGCAGCTTAGGGGGACAGGGGGCAAACGAGCAGTACTTC
D: .; V: TRBV7-9; size: .; J: TRBJ2-3; CDR3: CASSLGRVVLDTQYF; DNA: TGTGCCAGCAGCTTAGGTCGTGTAGTGTTAGATACGCAGTATTTT
D: .; V: TRBV7-9; size: .; J: TRBJ2-6; CDR3: CASSFPTDSGANVLTF; DNA: TGTGCCAGCAGCTTCCCGACAGACTCTGGGGCCAACGTCCTGACTTTC
D: .; V: TRBV5-1; size: .; J: TRBJ2-7; CDR3: CASSSSSYEQYF; DNA: TGCGCCAGCAGCTCCAGCTCCTACGAGCAGTACTTC
D: TRBD2; V: TRBV14; size: .; J: TRBJ2-3; CDR3: CASSQGGIKPTDTQYF; DNA: TGTGCCAGCAGCCAGGGGGGGATTAAACCCACAGATACGCAGTATTTT
D: .; V: TRBV7-8; size: once; J: TRBJ1-2; CDR3: CASSLRAGDNYGYTF; DNA: TGTGCCAGCAGCTTAAGGGCAGGGGATAACTATGGCTACACCTTC
D: TRBD1; V: TRBV6-5; size: .; J: TRBJ1-1; CDR3: CASVAGGQNTEAFF; DNA: TGTGCCAGCGTGGCAGGGGGACAGAACACTGAAGCTTTCTTT
D: TRBD1; V: TRBV7-9; size: once; J: TRBJ2-7; CDR3: CASSTQGAEQYF; DNA: TGTGCCAGCAGCACACAGGGGGCAGAGCAGTACTTC
D: .; V: TRBV6-6; size: few; J: TRBJ1-1; CDR3: CASSYSIGEQNTEAFF; DNA: TGTGCCAGCAGTTACTCGATCGGGGAACAGAACACTGAAGCTTTCTTT
D: .; V: TRBV25-1; size: .; J: TRBJ1-1; CDR3: CASSDPSGGNTEAFF; DNA: TGTGCCAGCAGTGACCCTTCGGGGGGGAACACTGAAGCTTTCTTT
D: TRBD2; V: TRBV7-9; size: .; J: TRBJ2-1; CDR3: CASSLSSGPSYNEQFF; DNA: TGTGCCAGCAGCTTGTCTAGCGGGCCTTCCTACAATGAGCAGTTCTTC
D: TRBD1; V: TRBV5-1; size: .; J: TRBJ1-2; CDR3: CASSLDRGSGGYTF; DNA: TGCGCCAGCAGCTTGGACAGGGGATCCGGAGGCTACACCTTC
D: TRBD1; V: TRBV18; size: .; J: TRBJ2-1; CDR3: CASSPGQVNNEQFF; DNA: TGTGCCAGCTCACCGGGACAGGTAAACAATGAGCAGTTCTTC
D: TRBD1; V: TRBV7-6; size: .; J: TRBJ1-6; CDR3: CASSAQGKWNSPLHF; DNA: TGTGCCAGCAGCGCACAGGGGAAGTGGAATTCACCCCTCCACTTT
D: TRBD2; V: TRBV7-2; size: few; J: TRBJ2-7; CDR3: CAARRKGLANYEQYF; DNA: TGTGCCGCGCGGAGGAAGGGACTAGCTAATTACGAGCAGTACTTC
D: .; V: TRBV10-1; size: .; J: TRBJ1-2; CDR3: CASSPAGNYGYTF; DNA: TGCGCCAGCAGTCCTGCAGGGAACTATGGCTACACCTTC
D: .; V: TRBV12-5; size: .; J: TRBJ2-7; CDR3: CASGLVGQAYEQYF; DNA: TGTGCTAGTGGTTTGGTCGGCCAGGCCTACGAGCAGTACTTC
D: .; V: TRBV4-1; size: .; J: TRBJ1-2; CDR3: CASSQTPDTFLYGYTF; DNA: TGCGCCAGCAGCCAGACCCCGGACACGTTCCTGTATGGCTACACCTTC
D: TRBD1; V: TRBV12-5; size: .; J: TRBJ2-5; CDR3: CASVKQGYQETQYF; DNA: TGTGCTAGTGTCAAACAGGGGTACCAAGAGACCCAGTACTTC
D: .; V: TRBV11-2; size: .; J: TRBJ2-7; CDR3: CASSLVVQGRNEQYF; DNA: TGTGCCAGCAGCTTAGTAGTTCAGGGTCGAAACGAGCAGTACTTC
D: .; V: TRBV28; size: few; J: TRBJ2-7; CDR3: CASSSPRDEQYF; DNA: TGTGCCAGCAGTTCGCCCCGGGACGAGCAGTACTTC
D: .; V: TRBV7-9; size: .; J: TRBJ2-3; CDR3: CASSLVGQDTQYF; DNA: TGTGCCAGCAGCTTAGTGGGGCAAGATACGCAGTATTTT
D: .; V: TRBV29-1; size: .; J: TRBJ1-4; CDR3: CSVEEGGGEKLFF; DNA: TGCAGCGTTGAAGAGGGGGGGGGTGAAAAACTGTTTTTT
D: .; V: TRBV6-1; size: .; J: TRBJ1-5; CDR3: CASSDPQGNQPQHF; DNA: TGTGCCAGCAGTGACCCTCAGGGAAATCAGCCCCAGCATTTT
D: TRBD2; V: TRBV6-1; size: .; J: TRBJ2-5; CDR3: CASSLTSGGAGTQYF; DNA: TGTGCCAGCAGCCTAACTAGCGGGGGGGCCGGGACCCAGTACTTC
D: TRBD1; V: TRBV9; size: once; J: TRBJ1-5; CDR3: CASSTTGVETQHF; DNA: TGTGCCAGCAGCACTACAGGGGTCGAGACCCAGCATTTT
D: .; V: TRBV19; size: .; J: TRBJ1-2; CDR3: CASSISVYGYTF; DNA: TGTGCCAGTAGTATTTCCGTATATGGCTACACCTTC